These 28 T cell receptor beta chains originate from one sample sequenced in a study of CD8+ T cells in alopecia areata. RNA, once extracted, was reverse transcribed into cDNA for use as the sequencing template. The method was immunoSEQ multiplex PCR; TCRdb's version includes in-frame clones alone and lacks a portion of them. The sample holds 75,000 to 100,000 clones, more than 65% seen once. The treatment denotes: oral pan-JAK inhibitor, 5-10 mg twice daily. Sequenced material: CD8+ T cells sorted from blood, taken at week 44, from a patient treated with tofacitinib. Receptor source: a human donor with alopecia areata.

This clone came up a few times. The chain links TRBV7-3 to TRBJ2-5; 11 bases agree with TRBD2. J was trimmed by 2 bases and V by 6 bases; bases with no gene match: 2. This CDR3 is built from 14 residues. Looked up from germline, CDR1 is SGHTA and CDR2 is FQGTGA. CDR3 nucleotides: TGTGCCAGCAGTCCTAGCGGGGGGCAAGAGACCCAGTACTTC. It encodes CASSPSGGQETQYF.

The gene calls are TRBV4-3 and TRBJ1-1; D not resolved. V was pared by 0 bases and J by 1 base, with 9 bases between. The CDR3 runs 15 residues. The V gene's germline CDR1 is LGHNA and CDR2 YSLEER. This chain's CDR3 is CASSQEADRNTEAFF. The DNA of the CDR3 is TGCGCCAGCAGCCAAGAGGCAGACCGGAACACTGAAGCTTTCTTT.

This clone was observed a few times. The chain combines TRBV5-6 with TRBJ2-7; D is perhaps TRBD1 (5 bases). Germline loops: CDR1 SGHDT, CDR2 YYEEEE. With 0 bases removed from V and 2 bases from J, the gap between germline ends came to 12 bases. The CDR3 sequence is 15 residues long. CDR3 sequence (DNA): TGTGCCAGCAGCTTGGACCAGGGATCCCCCTACGAGCAGTACTTC. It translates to CASSLDQGSPYEQYF.

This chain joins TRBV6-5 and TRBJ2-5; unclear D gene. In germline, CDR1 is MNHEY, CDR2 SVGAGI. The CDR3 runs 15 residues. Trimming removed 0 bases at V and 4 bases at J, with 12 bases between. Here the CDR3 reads CASSYSILGRETQYF. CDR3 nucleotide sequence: TGTGCCAGCAGTTACTCGATTTTGGGAAGAGAGACCCAGTACTTC.

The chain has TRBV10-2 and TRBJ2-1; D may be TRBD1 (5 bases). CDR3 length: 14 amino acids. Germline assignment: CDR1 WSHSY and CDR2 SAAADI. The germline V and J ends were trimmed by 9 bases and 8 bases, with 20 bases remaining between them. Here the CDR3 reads CASTTGARVDEQFF. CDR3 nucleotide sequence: TGCGCCAGTACGACTGGGGCTAGGGTGGATGAGCAGTTCTTC.

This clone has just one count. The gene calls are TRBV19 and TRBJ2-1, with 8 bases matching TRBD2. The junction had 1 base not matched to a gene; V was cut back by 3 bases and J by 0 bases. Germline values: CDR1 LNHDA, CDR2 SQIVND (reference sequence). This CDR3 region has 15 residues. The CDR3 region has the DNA TGTGCCAGTAGTATGAGCGGGAGCTCCTACAATGAGCAGTTCTTC. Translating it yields CASSMSGSSYNEQFF. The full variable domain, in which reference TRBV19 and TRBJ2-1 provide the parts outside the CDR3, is DGGITQSPKYLFRKEGQNVTLSCEQNLNHDAMYWYRQDPGQGLRLIYYSQIVNDFQKGDIAEGYSVSREKKESFPLTVTSAQKNPTAFYLCASSMSGSSYNEQFFGPGTRLTVL.

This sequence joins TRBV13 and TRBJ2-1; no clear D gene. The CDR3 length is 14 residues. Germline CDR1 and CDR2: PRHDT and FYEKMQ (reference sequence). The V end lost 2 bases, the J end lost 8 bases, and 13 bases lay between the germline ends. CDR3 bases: TGTGCCAGCAGCTTATTACTTAGGAAGGATGAGCAGTTCTTC. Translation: CASSLLLRKDEQFF.

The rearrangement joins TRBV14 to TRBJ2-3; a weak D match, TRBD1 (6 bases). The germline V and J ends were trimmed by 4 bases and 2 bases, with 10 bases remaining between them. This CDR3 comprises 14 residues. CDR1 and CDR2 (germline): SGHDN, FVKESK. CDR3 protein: CASSLGQYTDTQYF. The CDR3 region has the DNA TGTGCCAGCAGCCTCGGACAGTACACAGATACGCAGTATTTT.

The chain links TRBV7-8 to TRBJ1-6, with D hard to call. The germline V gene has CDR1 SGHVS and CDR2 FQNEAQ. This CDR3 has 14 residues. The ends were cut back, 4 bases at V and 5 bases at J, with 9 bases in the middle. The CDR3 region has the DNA TGTGCCAGCAGCTCAGGCGGGGATAATTCACCCCTCCACTTT. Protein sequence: CASSSGGDNSPLHF. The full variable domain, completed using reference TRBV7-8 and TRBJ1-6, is GAGVSQSPRYKVAKRGQDVALRCDPISGHVSLFWYQQALGQGPEFLTYFQNEAQLDKSGLPSDRFFAERPEGSVSTLKIQRTQQEDSAVYLCASSSGGDNSPLHFGNGTRLTVT.

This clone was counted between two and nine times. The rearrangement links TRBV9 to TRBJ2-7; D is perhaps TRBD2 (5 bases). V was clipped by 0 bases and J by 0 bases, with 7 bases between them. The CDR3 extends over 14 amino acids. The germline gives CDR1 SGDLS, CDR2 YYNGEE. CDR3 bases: TGTGCCAGCAGCGTAGGGGAGAGCTCCTACGAGCAGTACTTC. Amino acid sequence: CASSVGESSYEQYF.

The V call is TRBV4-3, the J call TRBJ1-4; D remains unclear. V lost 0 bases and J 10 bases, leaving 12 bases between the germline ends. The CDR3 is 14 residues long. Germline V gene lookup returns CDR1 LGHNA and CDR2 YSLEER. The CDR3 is CASSQDRWGGKLFF. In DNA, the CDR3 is TGCGCCAGCAGCCAAGATAGGTGGGGTGGAAAACTGTTTTTT.

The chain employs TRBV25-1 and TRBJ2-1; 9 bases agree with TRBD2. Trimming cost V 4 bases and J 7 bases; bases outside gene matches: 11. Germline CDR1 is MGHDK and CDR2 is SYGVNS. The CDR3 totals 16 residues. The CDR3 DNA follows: TGTGCCAGCAGTGCGGTAGCGGGGGTCAAATCAAATGAGCAGTTCTTC. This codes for CASSAVAGVKSNEQFF.

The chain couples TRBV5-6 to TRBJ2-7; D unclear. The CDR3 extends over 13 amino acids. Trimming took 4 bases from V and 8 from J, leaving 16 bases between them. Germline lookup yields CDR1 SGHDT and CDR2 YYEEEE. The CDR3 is CASSPENDQQQYF. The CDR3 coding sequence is TGTGCCAGCAGCCCAGAAAATGACCAGCAGCAGTACTTC.

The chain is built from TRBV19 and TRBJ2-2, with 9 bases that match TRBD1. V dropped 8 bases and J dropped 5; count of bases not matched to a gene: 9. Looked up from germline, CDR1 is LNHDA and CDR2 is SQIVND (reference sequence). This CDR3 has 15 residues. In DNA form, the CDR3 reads TGTGCCAGTTTCCCAAGACAGGGGGGTACCGGGGAGCTGTTTTTT. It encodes CASFPRQGGTGELFF.

This chain's CDR3 is CASSLASGAYEQYF. CDR3 in DNA: TGTGCCAGCAGTCTTGCTAGCGGGGCCTACGAGCAGTACTTC. This chain links TRBV25-1 with TRBJ2-7, with TRBD2 identical over 9 bases. Germline CDR1 and CDR2: MGHDK and SYGVNS. V was clipped by 5 bases and J by 2 bases; unmatched bases: 4. The CDR3 is 14 amino acids.

This chain's CDR3 is CSVDSDRDFLYGYGYTF. CDR3 nucleotides: TGCAGCGTTGATTCAGACCGGGACTTCCTCTATGGTTATGGCTACACCTTC. The chain combines TRBV29-1 with TRBJ1-2, with D possibly matching TRBD1 (5 bases). The CDR3 consists of 17 residues. Between the trimmed V and J ends, which lost 3 bases and 5 bases, there was a span of 25 bases. CDR1 and CDR2 (germline): SQVTM, ANQGSEA.

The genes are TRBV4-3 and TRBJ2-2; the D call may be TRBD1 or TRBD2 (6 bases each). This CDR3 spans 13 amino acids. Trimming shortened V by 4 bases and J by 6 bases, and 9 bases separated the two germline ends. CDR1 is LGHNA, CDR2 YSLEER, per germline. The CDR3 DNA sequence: TGCGCCAGCAGCCCAAGGGGGGCCGGGGAGCTGTTTTTT. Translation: CASSPRGAGELFF.

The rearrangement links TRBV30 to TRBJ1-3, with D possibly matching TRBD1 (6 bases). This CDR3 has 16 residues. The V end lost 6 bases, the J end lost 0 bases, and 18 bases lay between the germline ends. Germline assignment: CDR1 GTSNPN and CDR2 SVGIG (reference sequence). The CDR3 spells CACPRTDSFSGNTIYF. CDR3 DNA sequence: TGTGCCTGCCCTCGGACAGACTCCTTCTCTGGAAACACCATATATTTT.

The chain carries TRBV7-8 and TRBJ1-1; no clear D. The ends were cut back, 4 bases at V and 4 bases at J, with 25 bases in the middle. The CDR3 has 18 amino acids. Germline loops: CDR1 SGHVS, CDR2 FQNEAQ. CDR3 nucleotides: TGTGCCAGCAGCTCACCCCGTTTGGTTAGTGGGCGAGGCACTGAAGCTTTCTTT. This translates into CASSSPRLVSGRGTEAFF.

DNA of the CDR3: TGCGCCAGCAGCCAAGATCGGCCCTATTCGGAGACTAGCCTTTCCGGGGAGCTGTTTTTT. Translated: CASSQDRPYSETSLSGELFF. This chain links TRBV4-1 with TRBJ2-2, with TRBD2 identical over 7 bases. Germline CDR1 reads MGHRA; CDR2 reads YSYEKL. V dropped 0 bases and J dropped 6; count of bases not matched to a gene: 19. This CDR3 is 20 amino acids long.

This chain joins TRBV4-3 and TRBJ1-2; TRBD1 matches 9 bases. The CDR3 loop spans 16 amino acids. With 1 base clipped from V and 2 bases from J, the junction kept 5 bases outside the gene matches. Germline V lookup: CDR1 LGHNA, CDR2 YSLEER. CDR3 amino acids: CASSQVAGTGNYGYTF. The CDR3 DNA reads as TGCGCCAGCAGCCAAGTCGCCGGGACAGGGAACTATGGCTACACCTTC.

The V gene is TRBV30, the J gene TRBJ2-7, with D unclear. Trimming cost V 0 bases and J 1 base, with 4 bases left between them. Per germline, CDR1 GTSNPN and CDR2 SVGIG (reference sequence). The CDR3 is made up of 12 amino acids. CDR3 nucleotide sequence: TGTGCCTGGAGTGTAGTATCCTACGAGCAGTACTTC. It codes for CAWSVVSYEQYF.

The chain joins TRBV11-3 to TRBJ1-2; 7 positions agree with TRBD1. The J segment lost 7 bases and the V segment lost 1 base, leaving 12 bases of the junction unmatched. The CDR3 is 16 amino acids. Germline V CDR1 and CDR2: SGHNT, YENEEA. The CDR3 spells CASSLVAGDRAGGYTF. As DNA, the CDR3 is TGTGCCAGCAGCTTAGTGGCCGGTGACAGGGCAGGTGGCTACACCTTC.

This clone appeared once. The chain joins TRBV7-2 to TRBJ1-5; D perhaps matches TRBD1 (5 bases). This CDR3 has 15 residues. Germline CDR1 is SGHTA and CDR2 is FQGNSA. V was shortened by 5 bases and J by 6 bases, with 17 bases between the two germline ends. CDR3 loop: CASSPTGGVGQPQHF. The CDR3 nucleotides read TGTGCCAGCAGCCCCACGGGAGGGGTCGGTCAGCCCCAGCATTTT.

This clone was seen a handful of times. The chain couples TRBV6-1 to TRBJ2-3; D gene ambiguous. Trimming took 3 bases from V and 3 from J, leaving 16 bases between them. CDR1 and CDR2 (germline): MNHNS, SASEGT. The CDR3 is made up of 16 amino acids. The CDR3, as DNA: TGTGCCAGCAGTGATGTCGTGGCAGCACTAACAGATACGCAGTATTTT. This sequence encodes CASSDVVAALTDTQYF.

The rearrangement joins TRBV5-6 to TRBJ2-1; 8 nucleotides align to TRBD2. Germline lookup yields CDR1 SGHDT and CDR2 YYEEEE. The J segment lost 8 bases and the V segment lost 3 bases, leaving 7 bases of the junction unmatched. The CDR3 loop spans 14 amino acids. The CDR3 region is CASSSGTSMHEQFF. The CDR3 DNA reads TGTGCCAGCAGCTCCGGGACTAGTATGCATGAGCAGTTCTTC.

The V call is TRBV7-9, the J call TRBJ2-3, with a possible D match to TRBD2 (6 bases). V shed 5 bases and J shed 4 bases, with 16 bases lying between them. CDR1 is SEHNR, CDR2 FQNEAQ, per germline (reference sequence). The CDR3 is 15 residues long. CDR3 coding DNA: TGTGCCAGCAGCCCCTTGGGACTGGATTCAGATACGCAGTATTTT. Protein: CASSPLGLDSDTQYF.

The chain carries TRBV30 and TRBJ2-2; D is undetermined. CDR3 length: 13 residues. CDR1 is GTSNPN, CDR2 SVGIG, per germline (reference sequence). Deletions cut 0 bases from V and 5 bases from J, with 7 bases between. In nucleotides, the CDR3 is TGTGCCTGGAGTGTACATGTGACCGGGGAGCTGTTTTTT. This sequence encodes CAWSVHVTGELFF.